These T cell receptor beta chains were read from a single sample in a study of shared clonotypes between healthy human individuals. TCRdb's copy holds only in-frame clones and misses some; the assay was immunoSEQ multiplex PCR. The sample has more than 1.2 million clones; 97% to 99% are singletons. Sequencing was done on a sample of naive CD4+ T cells sorted from blood. These receptors came from a man younger than 40 in good health. CDR3s include the opening cysteine and the closing phenylalanine or tryptophan. A D gene is named only where the DNA matches it firmly. Clone sizes are given selectively: once, few, many, or a class where the clone is expanded.

d_call,cdr3_length,clone_size,v_call,j_call,cdr3_aa,cdr3_nt
-,14,-,TRBV5-8,TRBJ2-7,CASSLQQPVGEQYF,TGTGCCAGCAGCTTGCAGCAGCCGGTGGGCGAGCAGTACTTC
TRBD1,15,-,TRBV28,TRBJ1-3,CASSLPDRGGNTIYF,TGTGCCAGCAGTTTACCGGACAGGGGTGGAAACACCATATATTTT
-,12,-,TRBV2,TRBJ2-3,CASSEERDTQYF,TGTGCCAGCAGTGAAGAGCGCGATACGCAGTATTTT
TRBD2,15,-,TRBV14,TRBJ2-3,CASSHGGSSTDTQYF,TGTGCCAGCAGCCATGGCGGGAGTAGCACAGATACGCAGTATTTT
TRBD2,14,-,TRBV11-2,TRBJ2-1,CASRGLAGMGEQFF,TGTGCCAGCCGTGGGCTAGCGGGGATGGGGGAGCAGTTCTTC
-,13,-,TRBV7-2,TRBJ1-2,CASSVRVNYGYTF,TGTGCCAGCAGCGTCAGAGTAAACTATGGCTACACCTTC
-,13,once,TRBV27,TRBJ1-5,CASRLQGSQPQHF,TGTGCCAGCAGACTTCAGGGAAGTCAGCCCCAGCATTTT
TRBD1,15,-,TRBV9,TRBJ2-7,CASSVGTGSIYEQYF,TGTGCCAGCAGCGTTGGGACAGGGAGCATCTACGAGCAGTACTTC
TRBD2,16,-,TRBV29-1,TRBJ2-3,CSVVFPGGPSTDTQYF,TGCAGCGTTGTCTTTCCGGGGGGGCCTAGCACAGATACGCAGTATTTT
TRBD1,14,-,TRBV7-7,TRBJ2-3,CASSSGQGPDTQYF,TGTGCTAGCAGCTCGGGACAGGGCCCAGATACGCAGTATTTT
-,17,-,TRBV30,TRBJ2-3,CAWTPDGWKLRSDTQYF,TGTGCCTGGACCCCTGACGGTTGGAAGCTTAGATCAGATACGCAGTATTTT
TRBD1,13,-,TRBV2,TRBJ1-4,CASSGAGGEKLFF,TGTGCCAGCAGTGGGGCAGGGGGCGAGAAACTGTTTTTT
TRBD2,15,-,TRBV11-2,TRBJ2-7,CASSTLIAGRAEQYF,TGTGCCAGCAGCACGTTAATAGCGGGGAGAGCCGAGCAGTACTTC
TRBD2,15,-,TRBV28,TRBJ2-3,CASSLGSGLLGTQYF,TGTGCCAGCAGTTTGGGTAGCGGGTTGCTGGGTACGCAGTATTTT
TRBD2,21,-,TRBV5-1,TRBJ2-7,CASSLPKRTSGRASADYEQYF,TGCGCCAGCAGCTTGCCTAAACGGACTAGCGGGAGGGCCTCAGCGGACTACGAGCAGTACTTC
TRBD1,15,-,TRBV13,TRBJ2-5,CASSRPGQGMETQYF,TGTGCCAGCAGCCGACCGGGACAGGGAATGGAGACCCAGTACTTC
-,14,-,TRBV19,TRBJ1-2,CASSRARNAHGYTF,TGTGCCAGTAGTAGGGCCAGGAATGCGCATGGCTACACCTTC
-,15,-,TRBV19,TRBJ2-3,CASSIDGGLLNTQYF,TGTGCCAGTAGTATAGATGGGGGATTACTTAATACGCAGTATTTT
TRBD2,15,-,TRBV11-2,TRBJ2-3,CASSLEAGFSDTQYF,TGTGCCAGCAGCTTAGAAGCGGGATTTTCAGATACGCAGTATTTT
-,13,-,TRBV19,TRBJ1-1,CASRRRWDTEAFF,TGTGCCAGTAGGAGGAGGTGGGACACTGAAGCTTTCTTT
TRBD2,19,-,TRBV5-1,TRBJ2-1,CASSLADTSGRAPYNEQFF,TGCGCCAGCAGCTTGGCCGACACTAGCGGGAGGGCCCCTTACAATGAGCAGTTCTTC
TRBD1,14,-,TRBV25-1,TRBJ2-5,CASNSRDREETQYF,TGTGCCAGCAACTCCCGGGACAGGGAAGAGACCCAGTACTTC
-,13,-,TRBV11-2,TRBJ2-5,CASSLGRGETQYF,TGTGCCAGCAGCTTAGGTAGGGGAGAGACCCAGTACTTC
TRBD1,12,-,TRBV29-1,TRBJ1-1,CSVTRDSNEAFF,TGCAGCGTTACAAGGGACAGCAATGAAGCTTTCTTT
TRBD2,19,-,TRBV4-3,TRBJ2-1,CASSHSPPGLAVPGNEQFF,TGCGCCAGCAGCCATTCCCCCCCAGGACTAGCGGTCCCAGGGAATGAGCAGTTCTTC